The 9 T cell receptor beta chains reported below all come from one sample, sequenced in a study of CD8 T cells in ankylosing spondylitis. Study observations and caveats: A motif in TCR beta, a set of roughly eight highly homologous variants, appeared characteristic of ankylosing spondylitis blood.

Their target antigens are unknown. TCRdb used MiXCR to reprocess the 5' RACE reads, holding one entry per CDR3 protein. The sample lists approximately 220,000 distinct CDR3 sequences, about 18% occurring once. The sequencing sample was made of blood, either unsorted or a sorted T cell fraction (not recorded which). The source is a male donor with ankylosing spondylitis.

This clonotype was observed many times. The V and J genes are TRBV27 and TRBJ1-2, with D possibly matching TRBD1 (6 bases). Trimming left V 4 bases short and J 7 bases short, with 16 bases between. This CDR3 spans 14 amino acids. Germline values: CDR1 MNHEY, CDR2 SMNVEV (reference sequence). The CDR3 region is CASSSLTGYSGYTF. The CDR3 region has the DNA TGTGCCAGCAGTTCACTCACAGGGTACAGTGGCTACACCTTC.

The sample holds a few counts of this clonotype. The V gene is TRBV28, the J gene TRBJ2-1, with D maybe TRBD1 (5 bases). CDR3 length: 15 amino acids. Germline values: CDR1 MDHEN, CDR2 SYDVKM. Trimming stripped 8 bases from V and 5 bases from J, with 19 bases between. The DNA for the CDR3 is TGTGCCAGCCTCGGCCTCTTGACAGTTCACAATGAGCAGTTCTTC. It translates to CASLGLLTVHNEQFF. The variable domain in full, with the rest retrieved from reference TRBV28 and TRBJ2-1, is DVKVTQSSRYLVKRTGEKVFLECVQDMDHENMFWYRQDPGLGLRLIYFSYDVKMKEKGDIPEGYSVSREKKERFSLILESASTNQTSMYLCASLGLLTVHNEQFFGPGTRLTVL.

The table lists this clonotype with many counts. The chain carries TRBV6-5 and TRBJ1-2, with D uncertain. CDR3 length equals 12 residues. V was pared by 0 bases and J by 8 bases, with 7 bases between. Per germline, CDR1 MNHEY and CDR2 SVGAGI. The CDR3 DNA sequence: TGTGCCAGCAGTTACTCGAGGGAAGGCTACACCTTC. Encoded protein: CASSYSREGYTF.

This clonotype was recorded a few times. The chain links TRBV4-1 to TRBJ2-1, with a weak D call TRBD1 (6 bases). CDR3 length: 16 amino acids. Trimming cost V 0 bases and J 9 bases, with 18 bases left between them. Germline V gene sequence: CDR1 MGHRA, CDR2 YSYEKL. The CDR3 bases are TGCGCCAGCAGCCAAGAATTCAGGGGTTCCGGGTTTGAGCAGTTCTTC. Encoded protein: CASSQEFRGSGFEQFF.

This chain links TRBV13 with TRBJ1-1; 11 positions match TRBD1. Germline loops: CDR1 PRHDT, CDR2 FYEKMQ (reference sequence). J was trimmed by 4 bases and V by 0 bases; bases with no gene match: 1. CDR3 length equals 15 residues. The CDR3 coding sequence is TGTGCCAGCAGCTTAGGAGGGACAGGGGGCACTGAAGCTTTCTTT. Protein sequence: CASSLGGTGGTEAFF.

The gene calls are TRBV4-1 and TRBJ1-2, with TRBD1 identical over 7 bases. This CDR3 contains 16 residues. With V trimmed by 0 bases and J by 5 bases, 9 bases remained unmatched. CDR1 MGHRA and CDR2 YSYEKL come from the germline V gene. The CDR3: CASSQDYRGQRYGYTF. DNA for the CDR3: TGCGCCAGCAGCCAAGATTATAGGGGGCAAAGGTATGGCTACACCTTC.

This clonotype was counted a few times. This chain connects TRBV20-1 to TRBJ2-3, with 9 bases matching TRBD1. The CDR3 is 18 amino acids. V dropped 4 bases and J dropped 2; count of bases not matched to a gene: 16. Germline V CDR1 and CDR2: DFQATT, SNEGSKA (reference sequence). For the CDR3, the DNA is TGCAGTGCTACCGGGACAGGGAATGTCGTGCTAGCCACAGATACGCAGTATTTT. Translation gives CSATGTGNVVLATDTQYF.

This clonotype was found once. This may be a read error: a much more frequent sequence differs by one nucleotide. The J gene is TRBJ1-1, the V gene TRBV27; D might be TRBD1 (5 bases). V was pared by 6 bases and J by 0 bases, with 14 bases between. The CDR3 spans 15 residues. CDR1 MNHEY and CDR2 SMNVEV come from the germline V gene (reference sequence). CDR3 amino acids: CASRSGPLMNTEAFF. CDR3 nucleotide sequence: TGTGCCAGCAGATCAGGGCCCCTAATGAACACTGAAGCTTTCTTT.

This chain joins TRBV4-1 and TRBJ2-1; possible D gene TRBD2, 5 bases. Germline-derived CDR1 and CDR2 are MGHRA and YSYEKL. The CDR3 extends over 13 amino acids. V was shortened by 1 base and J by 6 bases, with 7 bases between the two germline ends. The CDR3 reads CASSQVEGNEQFF. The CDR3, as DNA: TGCGCCAGCAGCCAAGTCGAGGGCAATGAGCAGTTCTTC.